Each of the 16 T cell receptor beta chains below was sequenced from the same sample in a study of CD8+ T cells in alopecia areata. Sequencing used cDNA as its template, made by extracting RNA and reverse transcribing it. TCRdb's copy holds only in-frame clones and misses some; the assay was immunoSEQ multiplex PCR. In the table there are approximately 210,000 clones, roughly 70% of which are singletons. The treatment denotes: oral pan-JAK inhibitor, 5-10 mg twice daily. The input for sequencing was CD4+ T cells sorted from blood, taken around week 50, from a patient treated with tofacitinib. The source of these receptors is a human donor with alopecia areata.

This clone appeared a few times. This chain connects TRBV9 to TRBJ1-4, with no clear D. From germline, CDR1 is SGDLS and CDR2 YYNGEE. The ends were cut back, 0 bases at V and 5 bases at J, with 5 bases in the middle. This CDR3 region has 13 residues. The CDR3 nucleotides read TGTGCCAGCAGCGTAGGACCGAATGAAAAACTGTTTTTT. Its translation is CASSVGPNEKLFF.

The table lists this clone with a few counts. The chain recombines TRBV7-2 with TRBJ2-1; possibly TRBD2 for D (6 bases). The V end lost 5 bases, the J end lost 10 bases, and 12 bases lay between the germline ends. Germline V gene data show CDR1 as SGHTA and CDR2 as FQGNSA. The CDR3 loop spans 12 amino acids. CDR3 DNA sequence: TGTGCCAGCAGCAGACTAGGGAGCGAGCAGTTCTTC. Translated, it gives CASSRLGSEQFF. The whole variable domain, remainder taken from reference TRBV7-2 and TRBJ2-1, is GAGVSQSPSNKVTEKGKDVELRCDPISGHTALYWYRQSLGQGLEFLIYFQGNSAPDKSGLPSDRFSAERTGGSVSTLTIQRTQQEDSAVYLCASSRLGSEQFFGPGTRLTVL.

The rearrangement uses TRBV5-1 and TRBJ1-4, with a possible D match to TRBD1 (5 bases). Trimming took off 4 bases at V and 10 bases at J, with 11 bases between the two ends. Germline V gene lookup returns CDR1 SGHRS and CDR2 YFSETQ. The CDR3 runs to 12 residues. In DNA, the CDR3 is TGCGCCAGCAGCCCCACGGGGGGAAAACTGTTTTTT. It codes for CASSPTGGKLFF.

CDR3 in amino acids: CASFVTGAQETQYF. In DNA form, the CDR3 reads TGTGCCAGCTTCGTGACAGGAGCCCAAGAGACCCAGTACTTC. This chain uses TRBV18 with TRBJ2-5; TRBD1 might be the D (6 bases). Per the germline V gene, CDR1 is KGHSH and CDR2 is LQKENI. The ends were cut back, 7 bases at V and 1 base at J, with 13 bases in the middle. The CDR3 is 14 residues long. Using reference TRBV18 and TRBJ2-5 for the parts outside the CDR3, the full variable domain is NAGVMQNPRHLVRRRGQEARLRCSPMKGHSHVYWYRQLPEEGLKFMVYLQKENIIDESGMPKERFSAEFPKEGPSILRIQQVVRGDSAAYFCASFVTGAQETQYFGPGTRLLVL.

The V gene is TRBV29-1, the J gene TRBJ2-5; D tentatively fits TRBD1 or TRBD2 (6 bases each). Between the trimmed V and J ends, which lost 6 bases and 10 bases, there was a span of 15 bases. Germline values: CDR1 SQVTM, CDR2 ANQGSEA. This CDR3 has 11 residues. CDR3 protein: CSVAKGGVQYF. The CDR3 region has the DNA TGCAGCGTGGCGAAGGGGGGCGTCCAGTACTTC.

The CDR3 sequence is CASSFTSGQNSPLHF. CDR3 nucleotides: TGTGCCAGCAGTTTTACGTCTGGGCAGAATTCACCCCTCCACTTT. This rearrangement joins TRBV27 to TRBJ1-6; D uncertain. Germline CDR1 is MNHEY and CDR2 is SMNVEV (reference sequence). The V gene lost 3 bases and the J gene lost 7 bases, with 13 bases spanning the gap. The CDR3 spans 15 residues.

This clone turned up a few times. The rearrangement joins TRBV29-1 to TRBJ2-1, with D tentatively TRBD1 (5 bases). Germline V gene lookup returns CDR1 SQVTM and CDR2 ANQGSEA. This CDR3 spans 14 amino acids. V was pared by 7 bases and J by 3 bases, with 16 bases between. CDR3 sequence (DNA): TGCAGCGGACTTAGGGGTACGGGCTACAATGAGCAGTTCTTC. Residues: CSGLRGTGYNEQFF.

This chain uses TRBV29-1 with TRBJ1-4; no clear D gene. Per germline, CDR1 SQVTM and CDR2 ANQGSEA. With 6 bases removed from V and 0 bases from J, the gap between germline ends came to 8 bases. This CDR3 spans 13 amino acids. The CDR3 region is CSVTGATNEKLFF. The CDR3 region has the DNA TGCAGCGTGACCGGGGCAACTAATGAAAAACTGTTTTTT.

CDR3 loop: CATSRDQSSGANVLTF. Here the CDR3 DNA reads TGTGCCACCAGCAGAGATCAGAGCTCTGGGGCCAACGTCCTGACTTTC. This chain joins TRBV15 and TRBJ2-6; no clear D gene. The length of the CDR3 is 16 residues. Trimming stripped 0 bases from V and 0 bases from J, with 6 bases between. Germline assignment: CDR1 LNHNV and CDR2 YYDKDF (reference sequence).

Remarks on this clone: Additional DNA sequences in this sample encode the identical CDR3. The chain employs TRBV5-1 and TRBJ2-5; possible D gene TRBD1, 6 bases. The CDR3 contains 13 residues. Germline V gene sequence: CDR1 SGHRS, CDR2 YFSETQ. V was pared by 3 bases and J by 1 base, with 7 bases between. This CDR3 is CASSSQGQETQYF. CDR3 coding DNA: TGCGCCAGCAGCTCACAGGGCCAAGAGACCCAGTACTTC.

This chain links TRBV6-1 with TRBJ1-2; TRBD1 agrees at 10 bases. Germline trimming cut 3 bases from V and 8 bases from J; bases unmatched to any gene: 9. The CDR3 has 15 amino acids. Germline CDR1 MNHNS, CDR2 SASEGT. In DNA form, the CDR3 reads TGTGCCAGCAGTGACCGGGACAGGGGTTTGTTGGGCTACACCTTC. It is translated as CASSDRDRGLLGYTF.

This chain links TRBV5-6 with TRBJ2-1; no firm D call. This CDR3 has 12 residues. Trimming shortened V by 0 bases and J by 5 bases, and 3 bases separated the two germline ends. CDR1 SGHDT and CDR2 YYEEEE come from the germline V gene. In DNA form, the CDR3 reads TGTGCCAGCAGCTTGGTCGACAATGAGCAGTTCTTC. It yields the protein CASSLVDNEQFF.

In DNA, the CDR3 is TGCAGCGTTGGGTTTTGGGGGACAGAAACCTACGAGCAGTACTTC. Its protein product is CSVGFWGTETYEQYF. V is TRBV29-1 and J is TRBJ2-7; 7 nucleotides line up with TRBD1. Germline values: CDR1 SQVTM, CDR2 ANQGSEA. V gave up 4 bases and J gave up 2 bases; unmatched junction bases: 11. The length of the CDR3 is 15 residues.

The chain combines TRBV30 with TRBJ1-4, with D possibly TRBD1 on 6 matching bases. Trimming took off 3 bases at V and 6 bases at J, with 11 bases between the two ends. The germline CDR1 and CDR2 sequences are GTSNPN and SVGIG (reference sequence). This CDR3 contains 13 residues. CDR3 region: CAWSGQGHEKLFF. The CDR3 region has the DNA TGTGCCTGGAGCGGCCAGGGGCATGAAAAACTGTTTTTT.

The table lists this clone with a count of one. This rearrangement joins TRBV2 to TRBJ1-6, with D uncertain. This CDR3 has 12 residues. Trimming took 10 bases from V and 8 from J, leaving 12 bases between them. Germline values: CDR1 SNHLY, CDR2 FYNNEI. CDR3 nucleotides: TGTGCCATGCAGAAGTCAGATTCACCCCTCCACTTT. Protein: CAMQKSDSPLHF.

The gene calls are TRBV27 and TRBJ1-4, with a tentative D call TRBD1 (5 bases). This CDR3 region has 15 residues. V lost 0 bases and J 8 bases, leaving 13 bases between the germline ends. In germline, CDR1 is MNHEY, CDR2 SMNVEV (reference sequence). CDR3 amino acids: CASSLSWQRGEKLFF. In DNA form, the CDR3 reads TGTGCCAGCAGTTTATCGTGGCAGAGGGGAGAAAAACTGTTTTTT. The full variable domain, in which reference TRBV27 and TRBJ1-4 provide the parts outside the CDR3, is EAQVTQNPRYLITVTGKKLTVTCSQNMNHEYMSWYRQDPGLGLRQIYYSMNVEVTDKGDVPEGYKVSRKEKRNFPLILESPSPNQTSLYFCASSLSWQRGEKLFFGSGTQLSVL.